Following are 24 T cell receptor beta chains from one sample sequenced in a study of cytomegalovirus exposure and HLA in healthy donors. The PCR made use of 60 Vbeta and 13 Jbeta primers. Sequencing was performed with immunoSEQ multiplex PCR; in TCRdb, only in-frame clones are kept and a portion is missing. The sample holds about 270,000 clones, 72% seen once. The sequenced sample consisted of PBMCs. Receptor source: a female donor in good health and CMV-seronegative.

This clone has more than one count but fewer than ten. V usage is TRBV6-1 and J usage is TRBJ1-1, with 10 bases that match TRBD1. Germline loops: CDR1 MNHNS, CDR2 SASEGT. The CDR3 length is 15 residues. V dropped 6 bases and J dropped 6; count of bases not matched to a gene: 10. The CDR3 region has the DNA TGTGCCAGCAGCCTACTGGACAGGGGGTTATCTGAAGCTTTCTTT. Protein: CASSLLDRGLSEAFF.

This clone was observed a handful of times. The chain is built from TRBV11-3 and TRBJ1-3; 7 positions match TRBD1. Germline assignment: CDR1 SGHNT and CDR2 YENEEA. The CDR3 runs 15 residues. V trimming: 6 bases; J trimming: 6 bases; junction bases outside the gene matches: 11. The CDR3 DNA sequence: TGTGCCAGCAGTTTCGACAGGGACGGGGTAAACACCATATATTTT. Amino acids: CASSFDRDGVNTIYF.

CDR3 nucleotides: TGTGCCAGCAGCCGACTTAGCGGCGAGCAGTACTTC. It encodes CASSRLSGEQYF. V usage is TRBV5-4 and J usage is TRBJ2-7; D may be TRBD2 (6 bases). This CDR3 has 12 residues. Looked up from germline, CDR1 is SGHNT and CDR2 is YYREEE (reference sequence). V gave up 4 bases and J gave up 6 bases, with 11 bases separating them.

The gene calls are TRBV2 and TRBJ2-7; 11 positions agree with TRBD1. Germline loops: CDR1 SNHLY, CDR2 FYNNEI. With 5 bases clipped from V and 5 bases from J, the junction kept 8 bases outside the gene matches. CDR3 length: 15 residues. The CDR3 DNA sequence: TGTGCCAGCAGTCACCGGACAGGGGGCGCCGACGAGCAGTACTTC. Its translation: CASSHRTGGADEQYF.

V and J are TRBV10-1 and TRBJ2-2; D gene ambiguous. Trimming stripped 5 bases from V and 7 bases from J, with 8 bases between. Germline V gene lookup returns CDR1 WNHNN and CDR2 SYGVQD (reference sequence). The CDR3 extends over 12 amino acids. Written as DNA, the CDR3 is TGCGCCAGCAGTTCCCGTTACGGGGAGCTGTTTTTT. Translated, it gives CASSSRYGELFF.

This clone was counted only a few times. J is TRBJ2-5 and V is TRBV6-5, with TRBD1 identical over 11 bases. Germline V gene sequence: CDR1 MNHEY, CDR2 SVGAGI. The trim removed 5 bases at V and 4 bases at J, leaving 3 bases unmatched. CDR3 length: 14 amino acids. In nucleotides, the CDR3 is TGTGCCAGCAGTACTGGGACAGGGGGAGAGACCCAGTACTTC. This sequence encodes CASSTGTGGETQYF.

The V call is TRBV5-1, the J call TRBJ2-7, with D tentatively TRBD2 (6 bases). This CDR3 has 14 amino acids. In germline, CDR1 is SGHRS, CDR2 YFSETQ. V was pared by 3 bases and J by 6 bases, with 16 bases between. The CDR3 region has the DNA TGCGCCAGCAGCTGGTATACCGGGGGTGGCGAGCAGTACTTC. Its translation is CASSWYTGGGEQYF.

The CDR3 is CASSGPSGPSTDTQYF. In DNA, the CDR3 is TGCGCCAGCAGCGGCCCAAGCGGACCTAGCACAGATACGCAGTATTTT. V gene TRBV10-1 combines with J gene TRBJ2-3; D may be TRBD2 (5 bases). Trimming pared 6 bases from V and 0 bases from J, leaving 16 bases between. CDR1 and CDR2 from the germline V gene are WNHNN and SYGVQD (reference sequence). The CDR3 has 16 amino acids.

The gene calls are TRBV5-1 and TRBJ2-5, with TRBD2 matching 7 bases. The tail of the sequence fits TRBJ2-7 better, so the J call may be wrong. There are 15 residues in the CDR3. Germline values: CDR1 SGHRS, CDR2 YFSETQ. CDR3 region: CASSLAPSGSYEQYF. The CDR3 DNA reads as TGCGCCAGCAGCTTGGCCCCTAGCGGCTCCTACGAGCAGTACTTC.

V usage is TRBV5-4 and J usage is TRBJ2-5, with D possibly being TRBD2 (6 bases). The CDR3 is made up of 15 amino acids. Germline V CDR1 and CDR2: SGHNT, YYREEE (reference sequence). V was trimmed by 3 bases and J by 0 bases, leaving 12 bases between them. The CDR3 sequence is CASSSPKRDQETQYF. The CDR3 coding sequence is TGTGCCAGCAGCTCCCCCAAGCGGGACCAAGAGACCCAGTACTTC.

This clone showed up just once. V gene TRBV27 combines with J gene TRBJ2-1; 12 positions agree with TRBD2. Germline-derived CDR1 and CDR2 are MNHEY and SMNVEV (reference sequence). V lost 7 bases, J lost 7 bases, and 5 bases stayed unmatched. This CDR3 contains 14 residues. CDR3: CASTELAGGNEQFF. DNA for the CDR3: TGTGCCAGCACGGAACTAGCGGGAGGTAATGAGCAGTTCTTC.

This clone was seen a few times. The CDR3 is CASSSGEPGNTIYF. As DNA, the CDR3 is TGTGCCAGCAGCTCCGGGGAACCTGGAAACACCATATATTTT. The chain is built from TRBV5-6 and TRBJ1-3; D is unresolved. Germline V gives CDR1 SGHDT, CDR2 YYEEEE. Trimming stripped 3 bases from V and 2 bases from J, with 9 bases between. The CDR3 runs 14 residues.

The V and J genes are TRBV28 and TRBJ2-7, with TRBD1 identical over 8 bases. Germline-derived CDR1 and CDR2 are MDHEN and SYDVKM. V dropped 5 bases and J dropped 5; count of bases not matched to a gene: 8. This CDR3 is 14 amino acids long. The CDR3 DNA sequence: TGTGCCAGCAGTCCGACAGGGGAGAGAGACGAGCAGTACTTC. Translation: CASSPTGERDEQYF.

This clone has at least ten counts. V is TRBV7-9 and J is TRBJ1-1; D perhaps matches TRBD1 (6 bases). Trimming shortened V by 6 bases and J by 8 bases, and 13 bases separated the two germline ends. Germline V lookup: CDR1 SEHNR, CDR2 FQNEAQ (reference sequence). The CDR3 covers 12 residues. The CDR3 DNA follows: TGTGCCAGCAGTCATCAGGGGCCGGAAGCTTTCTTT. Protein: CASSHQGPEAFF. Full variable domain (outside the CDR3, taken from reference TRBV7-9 and TRBJ1-1): DTGVSQNPRHKITKRGQNVTFRCDPISEHNRLYWYRQTLGQGPEFLTYFQNEAQLEKSRLLSDRFSAERPKGSFSTLEIQRTEQGDSAMYLCASSHQGPEAFFGQGTRLTVV.

This clone was picked up a small number of times. The chain links TRBV28 to TRBJ2-5, with D possibly being TRBD2 (6 bases). Germline V gene lookup returns CDR1 MDHEN and CDR2 SYDVKM. This CDR3 has 14 amino acids. V lost 5 bases, J lost 7 bases, and 17 bases lay in between. The CDR3 protein is CASSAATRLGTQYF. In DNA form, the CDR3 reads TGTGCCAGCAGTGCTGCCACCCGACTAGGGACCCAGTACTTC.

This chain uses TRBV28 with TRBJ2-7, with 11 nucleotides matching TRBD2. The CDR3 is 15 residues long. Germline-derived CDR1 and CDR2 are MDHEN and SYDVKM. The trim removed 3 bases at V and 7 bases at J, leaving 8 bases unmatched. CDR3 nucleotides: TGTGCCAGCAGTTTGACTAGCGGGACCTCTAGGGAGCAGTACTTC. It translates to CASSLTSGTSREQYF.

V usage is TRBV5-5 and J usage is TRBJ2-3; D is perhaps TRBD1 (6 bases). CDR1 and CDR2 (germline): SGHKS, YYEKEE (reference sequence). V was clipped by 4 bases and J by 2 bases, with 14 bases between them. CDR3 length: 15 amino acids. CDR3 region: CASSRDRSVTDTQYF. The CDR3 nucleotides are TGTGCCAGCAGCCGCGACAGGTCCGTCACAGATACGCAGTATTTT. Full variable domain (missing parts from reference TRBV5-5 and TRBJ2-3): DAGVTQSPTHLIKTRGQQVTLRCSPISGHKSVSWYQQVLGQGPQFIFQYYEKEERGRGNFPDRFSARQFPNYSSELNVNALLLGDSALYLCASSRDRSVTDTQYFGPGTRLTVL.

Here the CDR3 DNA reads TGTGCCAGCAGCAAAATGGCCGGGACAGGGAGTCCTACCTACAATGAGCAGTTCTTC. Its protein product is CASSKMAGTGSPTYNEQFF. The genes are TRBV21-1 and TRBJ2-1; the D call in the table, TRBD1, was not verified against the DNA. TRBV21-1 has pseudogene status. The CDR3 runs 19 residues.

This chain uses TRBV6-5 with TRBJ1-1; weak D call: TRBD1 (6 bases). V shed 8 bases and J shed 4 bases, with 11 bases lying between them. This CDR3 spans 12 amino acids. Germline lookup yields CDR1 MNHEY and CDR2 SVGAGI. CDR3 amino acids: CASSGRGTEAFF. CDR3 nucleotide sequence: TGTGCCAGCTCCGGCAGGGGCACTGAAGCTTTCTTT.

This clone was seen a handful of times. The chain joins TRBV18 to TRBJ1-5; D is unresolved. The germline CDR1 and CDR2 sequences are KGHSH and LQKENI. This CDR3 is 14 amino acids long. V gave up 1 base and J gave up 7 bases, with 11 bases separating them. CDR3 DNA sequence: TGTGCCAGCTCACCACAGCGGGTGGGCCAGCCCCAGCATTTT. Translation gives CASSPQRVGQPQHF.

V gene TRBV7-9 combines with J gene TRBJ1-1; D gene ambiguous. Germline V gene data show CDR1 as SEHNR and CDR2 as FQNEAQ (reference sequence). The CDR3 loop spans 11 amino acids. V was clipped by 3 bases and J by 7 bases, with 6 bases between them. The CDR3 DNA reads TGTGCCAGCAGCTTCTCTTTTGAAGCTTTCTTT. Translating it yields CASSFSFEAFF.

This clone has at least ten counts. V and J are TRBV5-6 and TRBJ2-3, with 9 bases lining up with TRBD2. The germline CDR1 and CDR2 sequences are SGHDT and YYEEEE. V trimming: 2 bases; J trimming: 3 bases; junction bases outside the gene matches: 1. The CDR3 contains 14 residues. CDR3 sequence (DNA): TGTGCCAGCAGCTTAGCGGGAGGTACAGATACGCAGTATTTT. Encoded protein: CASSLAGGTDTQYF.

Remarks on this clone: The same CDR3 arises from other DNA sequences in this sample as well. This chain joins TRBV27 and TRBJ2-1, with 11 bases lining up with TRBD2. The V and J ends lost 5 bases and 6 bases, in that order; junction bases with no gene match: 6. This CDR3 comprises 15 residues. Germline V gene sequence: CDR1 MNHEY, CDR2 SMNVEV (reference sequence). CDR3 DNA: TGTGCCAGCAGTCCCGGACTAGCGGGCATCAATGAGCAGTTCTTC. Translating gives CASSPGLAGINEQFF.

The chain employs TRBV2 and TRBJ2-3; 13 positions agree with TRBD2. There are 19 residues in the CDR3. Germline CDR1 SNHLY, CDR2 FYNNEI. Trimming cost V 3 bases and J 2 bases; bases outside gene matches: 11. The CDR3 is CASSDLGTSGAMITDTQYF. The CDR3 region has the DNA TGTGCCAGCAGTGATTTGGGGACTAGCGGGGCGATGATCACAGATACGCAGTATTTT.